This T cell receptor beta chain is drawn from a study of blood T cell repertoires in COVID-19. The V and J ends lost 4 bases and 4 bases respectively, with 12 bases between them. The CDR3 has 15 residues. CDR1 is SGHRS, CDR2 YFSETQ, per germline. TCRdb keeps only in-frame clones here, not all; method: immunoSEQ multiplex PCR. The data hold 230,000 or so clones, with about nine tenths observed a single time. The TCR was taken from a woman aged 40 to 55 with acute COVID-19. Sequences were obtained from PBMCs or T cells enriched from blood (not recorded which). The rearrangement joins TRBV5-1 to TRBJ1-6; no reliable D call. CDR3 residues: CASSLAPGYNSPLHF. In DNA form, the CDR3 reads TGCGCCAGCAGCCTCGCCCCCGGGTATAATTCACCCCTCCACTTT.